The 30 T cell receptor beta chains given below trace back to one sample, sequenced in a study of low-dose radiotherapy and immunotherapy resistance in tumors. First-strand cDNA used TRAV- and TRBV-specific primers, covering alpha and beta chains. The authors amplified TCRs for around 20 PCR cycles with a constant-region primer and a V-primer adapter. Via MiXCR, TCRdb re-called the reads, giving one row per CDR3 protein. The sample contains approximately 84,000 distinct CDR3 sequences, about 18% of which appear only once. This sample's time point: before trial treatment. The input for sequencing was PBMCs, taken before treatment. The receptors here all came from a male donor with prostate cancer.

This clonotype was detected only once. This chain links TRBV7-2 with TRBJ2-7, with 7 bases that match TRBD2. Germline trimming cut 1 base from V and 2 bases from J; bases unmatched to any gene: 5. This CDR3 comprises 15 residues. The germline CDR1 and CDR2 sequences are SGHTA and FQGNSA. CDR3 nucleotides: TGTGCCAGCAGCTTAGTGGCGCGGGAGCCCTACGAGCAGTACTTC. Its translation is CASSLVAREPYEQYF.

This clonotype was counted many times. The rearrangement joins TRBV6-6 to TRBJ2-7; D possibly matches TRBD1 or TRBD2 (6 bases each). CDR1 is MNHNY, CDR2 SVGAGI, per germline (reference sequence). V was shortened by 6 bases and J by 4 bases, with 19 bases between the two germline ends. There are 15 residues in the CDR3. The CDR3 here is CASSYQRGAGYEQYF. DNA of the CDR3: TGTGCCAGCAGCTACCAGAGGGGGGCCGGGTACGAGCAGTACTTC.

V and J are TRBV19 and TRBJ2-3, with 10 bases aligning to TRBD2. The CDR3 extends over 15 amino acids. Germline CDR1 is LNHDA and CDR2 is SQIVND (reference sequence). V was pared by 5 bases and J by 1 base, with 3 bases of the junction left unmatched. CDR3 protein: CASSVTSGGTDTQYF. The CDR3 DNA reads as TGTGCCAGTAGTGTCACTAGCGGGGGCACAGATACGCAGTATTTT.

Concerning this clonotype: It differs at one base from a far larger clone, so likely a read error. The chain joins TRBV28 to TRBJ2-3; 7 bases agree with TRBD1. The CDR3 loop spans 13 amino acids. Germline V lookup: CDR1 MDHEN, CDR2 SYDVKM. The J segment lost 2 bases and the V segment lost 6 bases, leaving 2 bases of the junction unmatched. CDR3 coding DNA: TGTGCCAGCAGCGGACAGGTCACAGATACGCAGTATTTT. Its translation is CASSGQVTDTQYF.

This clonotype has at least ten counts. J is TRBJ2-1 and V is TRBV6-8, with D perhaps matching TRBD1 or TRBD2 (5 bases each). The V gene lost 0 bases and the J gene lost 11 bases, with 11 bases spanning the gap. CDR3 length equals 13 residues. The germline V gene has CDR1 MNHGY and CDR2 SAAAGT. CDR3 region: CASSYSFQGQQFF. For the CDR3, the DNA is TGTGCCAGCAGTTACTCTTTCCAGGGACAGCAGTTCTTC.

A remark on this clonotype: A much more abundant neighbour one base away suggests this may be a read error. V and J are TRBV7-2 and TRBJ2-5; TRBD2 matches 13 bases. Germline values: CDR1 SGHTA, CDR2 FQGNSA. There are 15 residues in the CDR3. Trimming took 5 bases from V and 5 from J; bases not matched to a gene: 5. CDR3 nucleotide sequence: TGTGCCAGCAGCCGAACTAGCGGGGGGGATGAGACCCAGTACTTC. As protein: CASSRTSGGDETQYF.

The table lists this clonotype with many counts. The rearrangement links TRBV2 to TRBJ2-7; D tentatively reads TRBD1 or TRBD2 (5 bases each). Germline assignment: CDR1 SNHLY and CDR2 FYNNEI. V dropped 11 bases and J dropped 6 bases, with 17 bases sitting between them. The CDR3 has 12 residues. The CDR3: CAGTFDGIEQYF. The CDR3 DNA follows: TGTGCCGGGACCTTTGACGGGATCGAGCAGTACTTC. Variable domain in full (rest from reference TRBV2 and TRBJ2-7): EPEVTQTPSHQVTQMGQEVILRCVPISNHLYFYWYRQILGQKVEFLVSFYNNEISEKSEIFDDQFSVERPDGSNFTLKIRSTKLEDSAMYFCAGTFDGIEQYFGPGTRLTVT.

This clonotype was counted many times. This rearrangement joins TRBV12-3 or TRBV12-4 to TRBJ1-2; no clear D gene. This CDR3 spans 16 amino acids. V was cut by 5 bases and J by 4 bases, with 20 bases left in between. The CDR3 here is CASSARFEATGYGYTF. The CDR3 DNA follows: TGTGCCAGCAGTGCTCGGTTTGAAGCAACCGGCTATGGCTACACCTTC.

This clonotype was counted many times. The CDR3 region has the DNA TGTGCCAGTAGCGTCAGGGTTTTTCGGGACGAGCAGTACTTC. Translation gives CASSVRVFRDEQYF. V usage is TRBV19 and J usage is TRBJ2-7; D possibly corresponds to TRBD1 (5 bases). The CDR3 loop spans 14 amino acids. From germline, CDR1 is LNHDA and CDR2 SQIVND (reference sequence). V gave up 6 bases and J gave up 5 bases, with 17 bases separating them.

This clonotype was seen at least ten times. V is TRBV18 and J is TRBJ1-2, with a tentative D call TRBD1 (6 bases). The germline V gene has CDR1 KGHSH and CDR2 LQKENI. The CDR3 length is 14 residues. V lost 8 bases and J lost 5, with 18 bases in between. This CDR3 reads CASPDTTGRYGYTF. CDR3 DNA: TGTGCCAGCCCGGACACGACAGGACGATATGGCTACACCTTC.

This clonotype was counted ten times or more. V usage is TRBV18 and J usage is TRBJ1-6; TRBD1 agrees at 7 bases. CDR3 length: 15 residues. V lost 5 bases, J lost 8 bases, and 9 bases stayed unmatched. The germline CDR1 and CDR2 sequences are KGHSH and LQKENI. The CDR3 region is CASSTAGGQDSPLHF. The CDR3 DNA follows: TGTGCCAGCTCAACGGCAGGGGGTCAGGATTCACCCCTCCACTTT.

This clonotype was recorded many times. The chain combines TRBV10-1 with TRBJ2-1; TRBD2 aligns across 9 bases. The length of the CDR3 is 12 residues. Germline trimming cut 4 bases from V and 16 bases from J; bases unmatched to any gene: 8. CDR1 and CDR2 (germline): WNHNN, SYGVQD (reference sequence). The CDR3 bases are TGCGCCAGCAGTGGGGGCGGGGGGGCCGCCTTCTTC. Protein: CASSGGGGAAFF.

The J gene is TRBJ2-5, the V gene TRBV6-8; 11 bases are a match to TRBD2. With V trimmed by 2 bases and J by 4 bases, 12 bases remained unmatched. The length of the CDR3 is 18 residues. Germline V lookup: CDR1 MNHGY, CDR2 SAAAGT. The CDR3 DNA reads TGTGCCAGCAGTTACGGGGGTAGCGGGGGGGCCGACCTAGAGACCCAGTACTTC. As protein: CASSYGGSGGADLETQYF.

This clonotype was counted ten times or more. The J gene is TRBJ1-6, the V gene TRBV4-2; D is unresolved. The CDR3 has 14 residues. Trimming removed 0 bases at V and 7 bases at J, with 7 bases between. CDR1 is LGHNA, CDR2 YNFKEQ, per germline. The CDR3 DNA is TGTGCCAGCAGCCAAGATGGACTGAATTCACCCCTCCACTTT. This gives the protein CASSQDGLNSPLHF.

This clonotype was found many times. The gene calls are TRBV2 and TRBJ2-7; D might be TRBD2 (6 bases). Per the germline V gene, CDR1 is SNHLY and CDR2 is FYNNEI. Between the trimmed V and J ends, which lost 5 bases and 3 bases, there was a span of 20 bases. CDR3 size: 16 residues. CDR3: CASSPERSWGDYEQYF. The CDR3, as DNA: TGTGCCAGCAGTCCTGAGCGTTCTTGGGGGGACTACGAGCAGTACTTC.

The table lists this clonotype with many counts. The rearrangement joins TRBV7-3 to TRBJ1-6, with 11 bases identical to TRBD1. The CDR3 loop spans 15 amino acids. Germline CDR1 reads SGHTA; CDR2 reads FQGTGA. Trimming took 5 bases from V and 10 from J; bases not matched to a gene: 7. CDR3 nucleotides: TGTGCCAGCAGCCAGGGGACAGGGGGTTGGTCACCCCTCCACTTT. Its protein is CASSQGTGGWSPLHF.

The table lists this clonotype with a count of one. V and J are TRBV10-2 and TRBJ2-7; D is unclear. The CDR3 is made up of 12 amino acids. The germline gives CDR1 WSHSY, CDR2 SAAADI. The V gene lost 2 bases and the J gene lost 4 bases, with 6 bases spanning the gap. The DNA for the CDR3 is TGCGCCAGCAGTGAGAGTTGGTACGAGCAGTACTTC. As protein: CASSESWYEQYF.

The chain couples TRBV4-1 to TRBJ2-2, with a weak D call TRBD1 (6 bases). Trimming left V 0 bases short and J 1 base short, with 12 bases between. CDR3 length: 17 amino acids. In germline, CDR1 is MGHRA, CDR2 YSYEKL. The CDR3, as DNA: TGCGCCAGCAGCCAAGAGCTCCAGGGGAGGAACACCGGGGAGCTGTTTTTT. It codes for CASSQELQGRNTGELFF.

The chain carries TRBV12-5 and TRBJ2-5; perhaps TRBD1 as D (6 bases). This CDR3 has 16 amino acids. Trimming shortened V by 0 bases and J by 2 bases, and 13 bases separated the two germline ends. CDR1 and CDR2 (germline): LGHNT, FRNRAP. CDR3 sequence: CASGLVGGGPQETQYF. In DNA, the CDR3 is TGTGCTAGTGGTTTGGTAGGGGGTGGCCCTCAAGAGACCCAGTACTTC.

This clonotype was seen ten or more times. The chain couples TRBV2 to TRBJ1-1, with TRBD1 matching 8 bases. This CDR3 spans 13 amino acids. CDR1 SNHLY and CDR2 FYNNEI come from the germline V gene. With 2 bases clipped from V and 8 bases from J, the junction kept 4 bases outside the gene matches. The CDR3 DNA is TGTGCCAGCAGTGAACGGACAGGGTCGGAAGCTTTCTTT. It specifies CASSERTGSEAFF.

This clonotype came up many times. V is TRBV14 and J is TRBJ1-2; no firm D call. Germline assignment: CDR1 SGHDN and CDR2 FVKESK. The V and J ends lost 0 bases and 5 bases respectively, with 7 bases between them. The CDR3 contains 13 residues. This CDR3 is CASSQDVWYGYTF. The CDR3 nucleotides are TGTGCCAGCAGCCAAGATGTATGGTATGGCTACACCTTC.

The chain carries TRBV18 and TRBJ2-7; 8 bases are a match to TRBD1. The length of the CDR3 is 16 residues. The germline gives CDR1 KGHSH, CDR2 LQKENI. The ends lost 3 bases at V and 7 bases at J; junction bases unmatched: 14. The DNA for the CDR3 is TGTGCCAGCTCACCGCCGAGCAAGACAGGGGTGGGTGAGCAGTACTTC. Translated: CASSPPSKTGVGEQYF.

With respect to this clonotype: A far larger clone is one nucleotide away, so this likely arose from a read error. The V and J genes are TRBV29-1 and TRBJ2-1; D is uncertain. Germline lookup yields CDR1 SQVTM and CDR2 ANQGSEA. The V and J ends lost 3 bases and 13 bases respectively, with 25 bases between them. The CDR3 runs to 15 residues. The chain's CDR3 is CSVDGVYKTQETQFF. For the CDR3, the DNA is TGCAGCGTTGATGGCGTGTACAAGACCCAAGAGACCCAGTTCTTC.

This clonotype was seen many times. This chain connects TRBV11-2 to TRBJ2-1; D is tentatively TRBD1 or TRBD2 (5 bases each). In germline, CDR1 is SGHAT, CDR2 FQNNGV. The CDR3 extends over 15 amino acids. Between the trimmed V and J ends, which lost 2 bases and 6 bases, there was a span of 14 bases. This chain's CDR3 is CASSLFGGRSNEQFF. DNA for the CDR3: TGTGCCAGCAGCTTATTTGGGGGACGAAGCAATGAGCAGTTCTTC.

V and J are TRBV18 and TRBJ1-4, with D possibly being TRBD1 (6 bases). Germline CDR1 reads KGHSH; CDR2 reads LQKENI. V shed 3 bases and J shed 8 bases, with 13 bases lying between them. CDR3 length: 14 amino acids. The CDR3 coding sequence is TGTGCCAGCTCACCCCAGGGGCTTGGGGAAAAACTGTTTTTT. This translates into CASSPQGLGEKLFF.

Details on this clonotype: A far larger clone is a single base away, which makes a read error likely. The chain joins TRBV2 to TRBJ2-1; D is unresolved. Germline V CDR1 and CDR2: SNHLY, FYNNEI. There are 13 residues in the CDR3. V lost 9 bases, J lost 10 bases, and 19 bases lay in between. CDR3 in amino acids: CASKEPPSYEQFF. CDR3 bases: TGTGCCAGTAAAGAGCCTCCATCCTACGAGCAGTTCTTC.

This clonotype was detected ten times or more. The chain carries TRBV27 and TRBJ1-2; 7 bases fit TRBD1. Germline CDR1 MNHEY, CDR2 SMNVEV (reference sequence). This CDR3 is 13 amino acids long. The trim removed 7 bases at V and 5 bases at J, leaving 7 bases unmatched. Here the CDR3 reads CASKITGDYGYTF. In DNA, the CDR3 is TGTGCCAGCAAAATTACAGGGGATTATGGCTACACCTTC.

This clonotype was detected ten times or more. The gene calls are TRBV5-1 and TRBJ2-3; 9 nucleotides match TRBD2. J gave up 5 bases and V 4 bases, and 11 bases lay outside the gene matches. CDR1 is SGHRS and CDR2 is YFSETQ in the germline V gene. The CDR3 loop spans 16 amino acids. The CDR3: CASSQMAGGQGDTQYF. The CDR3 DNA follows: TGCGCCAGCAGCCAAATGGCGGGGGGGCAAGGAGATACGCAGTATTTT.

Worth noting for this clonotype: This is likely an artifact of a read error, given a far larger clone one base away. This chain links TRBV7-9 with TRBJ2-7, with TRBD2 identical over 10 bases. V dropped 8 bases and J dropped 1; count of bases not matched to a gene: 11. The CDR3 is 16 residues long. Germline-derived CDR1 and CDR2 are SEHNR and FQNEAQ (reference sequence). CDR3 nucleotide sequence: TGTGCCAGCGGACGGCTAGCGGGGGCATATTCCTACGAGCAGTACTTC. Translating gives CASGRLAGAYSYEQYF.

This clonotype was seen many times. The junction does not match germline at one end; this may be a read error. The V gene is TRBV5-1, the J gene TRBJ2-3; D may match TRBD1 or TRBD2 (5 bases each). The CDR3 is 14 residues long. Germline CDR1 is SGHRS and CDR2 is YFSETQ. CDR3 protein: CASSLGGGADTQYF. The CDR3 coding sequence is TGTGCCAGCAGCTTGGGTGGGGGAGCAGATACGCAGTATTTT. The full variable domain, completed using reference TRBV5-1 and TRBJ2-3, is KAGVTQTPRYLIKTRGQQVTLSCSPISGHRSVSWYQQTPGQGLQFLFEYFSETQRNKGNFPGRFSGRQFSNSRSEMNVSTLELGDSALYLCASSLGGGADTQYFGPGTRLTVL.